These T cell receptor beta chains were read from a single sample in a study of blood T cell repertoires in COVID-19. Assay: immunoSEQ multiplex PCR; the TCRdb copy retains only in-frame clones and omits some. The sample has under 300,000 clones; approximately 86% are singletons. The material sequenced was peripheral blood. Receptors were obtained from a woman aged 70-85 years with COVID-19, enrolled during active disease. Both conserved end residues are part of each CDR3. A D gene is named only where the DNA matches it firmly. Some rows have no size entry. The others give once, few or many, or a class for an expanded clone.

size: once; J: TRBJ1-2; length: 13; V: TRBV29-1; D: TRBD1; DNA: TGCAGCGTTGACGGGACAGCGGGCCGTGGCTACACCTTC; CDR3: CSVDGTAGRGYTF
size: NA; J: TRBJ1-1; length: 14; V: TRBV3-1/TRBV3-2; D: NA; DNA: TGTGCCAGCAGCCAAGCCTCAGGGAACACTGAAGCTTTCTTT; CDR3: CASSQASGNTEAFF
size: NA; J: TRBJ2-1; length: 12; V: TRBV27; D: NA; DNA: TGTGCCACCGGACAAGCATACAATGAGCAGTTCTTC; CDR3: CATGQAYNEQFF
size: NA; J: TRBJ2-7; length: 15; V: TRBV6-2/TRBV6-3; D: TRBD2; DNA: TGTGCCAGCAGTTACGGGATAGCGGGGGTTTACGAGCAGTACTTC; CDR3: CASSYGIAGVYEQYF
size: NA; J: TRBJ2-5; length: 15; V: TRBV9; D: NA; DNA: TGTGCCAGCAGCGTAGGAGGGGGGGCAGGAGAGACCCAGTACTTC; CDR3: CASSVGGGAGETQYF
size: NA; J: TRBJ1-2; length: 13; V: TRBV2; D: NA; DNA: TGTGCCAGCAGTCGACAGGTGGGCTATGGCTACACCTTC; CDR3: CASSRQVGYGYTF
size: NA; J: TRBJ1-4; length: 15; V: TRBV18; D: TRBD1; DNA: TGTGCCAGCTCACCCCAGGGGGCCCCCAATGAAAAACTGTTTTTT; CDR3: CASSPQGAPNEKLFF
size: NA; J: TRBJ2-3; length: 15; V: TRBV5-8; D: TRBD1; DNA: TGTGCCAGCAGCCCTCGACAGGGGAGGCCAGATACGCAGTATTTT; CDR3: CASSPRQGRPDTQYF
size: NA; J: TRBJ1-2; length: 14; V: TRBV3-1/TRBV3-2; D: TRBD1; DNA: TGTGCCAGCAGCCAAGATGACAGGGGGTATGGCTACACCTTC; CDR3: CASSQDDRGYGYTF
size: NA; J: TRBJ2-3; length: 17; V: TRBV4-1; D: TRBD2; DNA: TGCGCCAGCAGCCCTAGCGGGGGTCCCACTAGCACAGATACGCAGTATTTT; CDR3: CASSPSGGPTSTDTQYF
size: NA; J: TRBJ2-1; length: 14; V: TRBV9; D: NA; DNA: TGTGCCAGCAGCCCTCCCGTGGGGGCGGATGAGCAGTTCTTC; CDR3: CASSPPVGADEQFF
size: NA; J: TRBJ2-5; length: 13; V: TRBV5-4; D: NA; DNA: TGTGCCAGCCATTACACAGGACAAGAGACCCAGTACTTC; CDR3: CASHYTGQETQYF
size: few; J: TRBJ2-3; length: 17; V: TRBV10-2; D: TRBD2; DNA: TGCGCCAGCAGCGCGCTCTTACTAGCGGGGGACGGGGATACGCAGTATTTT; CDR3: CASSALLLAGDGDTQYF
size: NA; J: TRBJ2-2; length: 16; V: TRBV4-3; D: NA; DNA: TGCGCCAGCAGCCAAAGTGACCGAGGAACGGCCGGGGAGCTGTTTTTT; CDR3: CASSQSDRGTAGELFF
size: once; J: TRBJ1-1; length: 14; V: TRBV5-8; D: NA; DNA: TGTGCCAGCAGTTTTGGAGGGGCGAACACTGAAGCTTTCTTT; CDR3: CASSFGGANTEAFF
size: NA; J: TRBJ2-2; length: 15; V: TRBV18; D: TRBD1; DNA: TGTGCCAGCTCACCCGACCTACAGGGGACCGGGGAGCTGTTTTTT; CDR3: CASSPDLQGTGELFF
size: NA; J: TRBJ1-4; length: 13; V: TRBV19; D: NA; DNA: TGTGCCAGTAGTACCGGTTATGGTGAAAAACTGTTTTTT; CDR3: CASSTGYGEKLFF
size: NA; J: TRBJ1-3; length: 15; V: TRBV25-1; D: NA; DNA: TGTGCCAGCAGTGAATACGGGTATTCTGGAAACACCATATATTTT; CDR3: CASSEYGYSGNTIYF
size: NA; J: TRBJ2-3; length: 14; V: TRBV4-3; D: NA; DNA: TGCGCCAGCAGCCCGGGAGTGGGCACAGATACGCAGTATTTT; CDR3: CASSPGVGTDTQYF
size: NA; J: TRBJ2-5; length: 16; V: TRBV4-1; D: TRBD1; DNA: TGCGCCAGCAGCCGAGACCAGACAGGGAACATGGAGACCCAGTACTTC; CDR3: CASSRDQTGNMETQYF
size: NA; J: TRBJ1-2; length: 11; V: TRBV9; D: TRBD1; DNA: TGTGCCAGCAGCACGACAGGGGGCTACACCTTC; CDR3: CASSTTGGYTF
size: NA; J: TRBJ2-7; length: 15; V: TRBV4-1; D: NA; DNA: TGCGCCAGCAGCCAAGGTCCGGGGGGCGCCTACGAGCAGTACTTC; CDR3: CASSQGPGGAYEQYF
size: NA; J: TRBJ1-3; length: 13; V: TRBV19; D: NA; DNA: TGTGCCAGTACGAGGAGTTCTGGAAACACCATATATTTT; CDR3: CASTRSSGNTIYF
size: NA; J: TRBJ2-5; length: 14; V: TRBV28; D: TRBD1; DNA: TGTGCCAGCAGTCCGTACAGGGGCCGAGAGACCCAGTACTTC; CDR3: CASSPYRGRETQYF
size: NA; J: TRBJ2-2; length: 14; V: TRBV5-1; D: NA; DNA: TGCGCCAGCAGCAAACCAGGGACTACCGGGGAGCTGTTTTTT; CDR3: CASSKPGTTGELFF
size: NA; J: TRBJ2-7; length: 11; V: TRBV5-8; D: TRBD1; DNA: TGTGCCAGCAGCTTGGAGGGACAGAAGTACTTC; CDR3: CASSLEGQKYF
size: once; J: TRBJ2-7; length: 12; V: TRBV3-1/TRBV3-2; D: NA; DNA: TGTGCCAGCAGCCAGGCCAACTACGAGCAGTACTTC; CDR3: CASSQANYEQYF